Each of the 17 T cell receptor beta chains below was sequenced from the same sample in a study of T cell repertoires in cytomegalovirus infection. TCRdb ran MiXCR on the reads and lists one entry per CDR3 protein. The repertoire holds 750,000 to 950,000 distinct CDR3 sequences, with 25% to 35% as singletons. The antigens these receptors bind are not known. The source was cultured CD8+ T cells from PBMCs, collected from culture after CMV antigen stimulation. The receptors were sampled from a human donor in good health (CMV status not recorded). Some clones in this sample may be carry-over from other donors' samples.

This rearrangement joins TRBV12-3 or TRBV12-4 to TRBJ2-1, with D possibly being TRBD2 (6 bases). The CDR3 contains 14 residues. V lost 6 bases and J 7 bases, leaving 16 bases between the germline ends. This CDR3 is CASSRRGQGNEQFF. CDR3 sequence (DNA): TGTGCCAGCAGCCGGCGGGGCCAAGGGAATGAGCAGTTCTTC.

This clonotype was seen a few times. V gene TRBV6-6 combines with J gene TRBJ2-1; 14 nucleotides align to TRBD2. Germline CDR1 and CDR2: MNHNY and SVGAGI (reference sequence). The CDR3 runs to 15 residues. V shed 6 bases, J shed 9 bases, and the junction held 7 bases outside the gene matches. CDR3 sequence: CASRPETSGGGEQFF. DNA for the CDR3: TGTGCCAGCAGACCGGAGACTAGCGGGGGGGGTGAGCAGTTCTTC.

The chain is built from TRBV7-9 and TRBJ2-2, with 7 bases that match TRBD1. CDR3 length: 20 amino acids. Germline-derived CDR1 and CDR2 are SEHNR and FQNEAQ (reference sequence). J was trimmed by 6 bases and V by 2 bases; bases with no gene match: 21. The chain's CDR3 is CASSLSQTDRQGTISGELFF. The CDR3 coding sequence is TGTGCCAGCAGCTTATCCCAAACCGATAGACAGGGAACGATCTCCGGGGAGCTGTTTTTT. Full variable domain (outside the CDR3, taken from reference TRBV7-9 and TRBJ2-2): DTGVSQNPRHKITKRGQNVTFRCDPISEHNRLYWYRQTLGQGPEFLTYFQNEAQLEKSRLLSDRFSAERPKGSFSTLEIQRTEQGDSAMYLCASSLSQTDRQGTISGELFFGEGSRLTVL.

V gene TRBV5-4 combines with J gene TRBJ1-3; D gene ambiguous. V dropped 3 bases and J dropped 4 bases, with 11 bases sitting between them. Looked up from germline, CDR1 is SGHNT and CDR2 is YYREEE (reference sequence). This CDR3 spans 14 amino acids. The CDR3 bases are TGTGCCAGCAGCTCCCGCGGAGGCGGAAACACCATATATTTT. Protein product: CASSSRGGGNTIYF. The entire variable domain, with the rest obtained from reference TRBV5-4 and TRBJ1-3, is as follows: ETGVTQSPTHLIKTRGQQVTLRCSSQSGHNTVSWYQQALGQGPQFIFQYYREEENGRGNFPPRFSGLQFPNYSSELNVNALELDDSALYLCASSSRGGGNTIYFGEGSWLTVV.

This chain uses TRBV7-2 with TRBJ2-3, with 7 bases that match TRBD1. V lost 4 bases and J lost 2; bases outside the gene matches: 21. CDR1 and CDR2 (germline): SGHTA, FQGNSA. CDR3 length: 20 amino acids. CDR3 in amino acids: CASSSLQGRPSPRPTDTQYF. CDR3 sequence (DNA): TGTGCCAGCAGCTCTTTACAGGGGCGCCCCAGCCCCAGACCCACAGATACGCAGTATTTT.

J is TRBJ1-2 and V is TRBV6-5; D call uncertain. Germline V lookup: CDR1 MNHEY, CDR2 SVGAGI. Trimming took off 8 bases at V and 0 bases at J, with 10 bases between the two ends. The CDR3 totals 13 residues. CDR3 sequence: CASLEPSNYGYTF. The CDR3 coding sequence is TGTGCCAGCTTAGAGCCCTCTAACTATGGCTACACCTTC.

The V call is TRBV7-6, the J call TRBJ2-3; TRBD2 is a possible D gene (6 bases). V was pared by 2 bases and J by 2 bases, with 14 bases between. In germline, CDR1 is SGHVS, CDR2 FNYEAQ. CDR3 length: 16 residues. The CDR3 protein is CASSLSLAGPTDTQYF. The CDR3 DNA is TGTGCCAGCAGCTTATCTTTGGCGGGGCCCACAGATACGCAGTATTTT.

The chain combines TRBV27 with TRBJ2-7; possibly TRBD1 or TRBD2 for D (5 bases each). Germline CDR1 MNHEY, CDR2 SMNVEV (reference sequence). CDR3 length: 16 amino acids. Trimming stripped 0 bases from V and 5 bases from J, with 17 bases between. The CDR3 DNA is TGTGCCAGCAGTTTATCGATTTTTCTGGGGACCCACGAGCAGTACTTC. It translates to CASSLSIFLGTHEQYF.

CDR3 nucleotide sequence: TGTGCCAGCAGTGGGACAGGGGGCCGTCAGCCCCAGTATTTT. Amino acid sequence: CASSGTGGRQPQYF. This chain links TRBV2 with TRBJ1-5; 11 bases agree with TRBD1. Gene TRBJ2-3 matches the end of the DNA better, so the J call may be wrong. This CDR3 has 14 residues. Germline lookup yields CDR1 SNHLY and CDR2 FYNNEI.

J is TRBJ1-5 and V is TRBV27; D is unresolved. V was pared by 5 bases and J by 2 bases, with 16 bases between. This CDR3 is 16 amino acids long. CDR1 and CDR2 (germline): MNHEY, SMNVEV (reference sequence). CDR3 loop: CASSRKQPFGNQPQHF. Written as DNA, the CDR3 is TGTGCCAGCAGTAGAAAACAGCCATTCGGCAATCAGCCCCAGCATTTT.

This clonotype was seen a few times. The chain employs TRBV12-3 or TRBV12-4 and TRBJ2-1, with no clear D. The CDR3 is 14 amino acids. Trimming removed 2 bases from V and 3 bases from J, with 8 bases in between. This chain's CDR3 is CASSLSSRYNEQFF. The CDR3 nucleotides read TGTGCCAGCAGTTTATCGAGCCGCTACAATGAGCAGTTCTTC.

This clonotype was seen more than once but under ten times. The DNA for the CDR3 is TGTGCCAGCAGTCCAGGGATTCCCTACGAGCAGTACTTC. It translates to CASSPGIPYEQYF. This sequence joins TRBV6-1 and TRBJ2-7; weak D call: TRBD1 (5 bases). V lost 5 bases, J lost 2 bases, and 10 bases lay in between. The CDR3 length is 13 residues. CDR1 and CDR2 (germline): MNHNS, SASEGT.

There are a few counts of this clonotype. The gene calls are TRBV6-1 and TRBJ1-1; D gene unclear. This CDR3 comprises 15 residues. Trimming shortened V by 0 bases and J by 4 bases, and 12 bases separated the two germline ends. Germline V gene sequence: CDR1 MNHNS, CDR2 SASEGT. The CDR3 nucleotides read TGTGCCAGCAGTGAAGCTCGCAGCGCAATCACTGAAGCTTTCTTT. This encodes CASSEARSAITEAFF.

This clonotype was recorded at least ten times. The chain uses TRBV7-9 and TRBJ2-2; D remains unclear. This CDR3 region has 12 residues. V was trimmed by 2 bases and J by 5 bases, leaving 3 bases between them. Looked up from germline, CDR1 is SEHNR and CDR2 is FQNEAQ (reference sequence). DNA for the CDR3: TGTGCCAGCAGCTTATTGACCGGGGAGCTGTTTTTT. Translation gives CASSLLTGELFF. Variable domain in full (rest from reference TRBV7-9 and TRBJ2-2): DTGVSQNPRHKITKRGQNVTFRCDPISEHNRLYWYRQTLGQGPEFLTYFQNEAQLEKSRLLSDRFSAERPKGSFSTLEIQRTEQGDSAMYLCASSLLTGELFFGEGSRLTVL.

This clonotype was recorded at least ten times. The rearrangement joins TRBV7-9 to TRBJ2-7, with D unclear. V lost 3 bases to trimming and J lost 9 bases, with 12 bases between them. The CDR3 length is 12 residues. Germline V gives CDR1 SEHNR, CDR2 FQNEAQ (reference sequence). The CDR3 reads CASSFPGRMQYV. The DNA of the CDR3 is TGTGCCAGCAGCTTCCCGGGTCGCATGCAGTACGTC.

This clonotype was counted between two and nine times. This chain uses TRBV7-9 with TRBJ2-7; 7 bases match TRBD2. CDR1 SEHNR and CDR2 FQNEAQ come from the germline V gene (reference sequence). This CDR3 region has 15 residues. With V trimmed by 4 bases and J by 3 bases, 9 bases remained unmatched. The CDR3: CASSSTAGIGYEQYV. CDR3 DNA sequence: TGTGCCAGCAGCTCCACAGCGGGGATTGGCTACGAGCAGTACGTC.

This chain connects TRBV10-3 to TRBJ1-2; D uncertain. The ends were cut back, 8 bases at V and 6 bases at J, with 13 bases in the middle. The V gene's germline CDR1 is ENHRY and CDR2 SYGVKD. This CDR3 has 12 residues. The CDR3 protein is CAIPRRPHGYTF. Written as DNA, the CDR3 is TGTGCCATCCCCCGACGTCCCCATGGCTACACCTTC.